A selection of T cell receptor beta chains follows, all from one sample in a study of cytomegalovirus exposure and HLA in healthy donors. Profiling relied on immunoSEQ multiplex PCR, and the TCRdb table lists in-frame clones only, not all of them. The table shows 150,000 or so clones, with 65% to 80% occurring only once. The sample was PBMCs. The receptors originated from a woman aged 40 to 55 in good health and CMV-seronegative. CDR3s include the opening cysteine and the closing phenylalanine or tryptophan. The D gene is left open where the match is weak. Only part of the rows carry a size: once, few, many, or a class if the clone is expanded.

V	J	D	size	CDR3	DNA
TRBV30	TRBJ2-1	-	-	CAWSNIPPGLPTGEQFF	TGTGCCTGGAGTAATATACCGCCGGGACTCCCGACGGGTGAGCAGTTCTTC
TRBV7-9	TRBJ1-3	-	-	CASSSTAGRNTIYF	TGTGCCAGCAGCTCAACAGCGGGCAGAAACACCATATATTTT
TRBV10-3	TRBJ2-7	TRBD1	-	CAITERVGQGAEQYF	TGTGCCATCACCGAGCGGGTGGGACAGGGAGCCGAGCAGTACTTC
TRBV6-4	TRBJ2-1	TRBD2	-	CASSEGVGLAGQNNEQFF	TGTGCCAGCAGTGAGGGGGTGGGGCTAGCGGGGCAAAACAATGAGCAGTTCTTC
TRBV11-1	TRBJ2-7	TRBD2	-	CASSGGLAGGSYEQYF	TGTGCCAGCAGCGGAGGGTTGGCGGGGGGCTCCTACGAGCAGTACTTC
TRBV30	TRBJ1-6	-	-	CAWRFEHLNSPLHF	TGTGCCTGGAGGTTCGAACACCTTAATTCACCCCTCCACTTT
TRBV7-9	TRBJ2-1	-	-	CASSLGDPTYNEQFF	TGTGCCAGCAGCTTAGGTGATCCTACCTACAATGAGCAGTTCTTC
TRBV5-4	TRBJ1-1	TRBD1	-	CASSIPQGKDTEAFF	TGTGCCAGCAGCATACCACAGGGGAAGGACACTGAAGCTTTCTTT
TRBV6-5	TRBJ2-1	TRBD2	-	CASRRGAHIYNEQFF	TGTGCCAGCAGGCGGGGGGCCCACATATACAATGAGCAGTTCTTC
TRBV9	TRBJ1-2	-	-	CASSSLRNYGYTF	TGTGCCAGCAGCTCCTTACGGAACTATGGCTACACCTTC
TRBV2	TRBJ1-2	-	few	CASSRGGGYTF	TGTGCCAGCAGTCGGGGGGGTGGCTACACCTTC
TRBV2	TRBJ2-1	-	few	CASSVDSTYNEQFF	TGTGCCAGCAGTGTCGACAGCACCTACAATGAGCAGTTCTTC
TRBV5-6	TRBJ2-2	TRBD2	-	CASSSLSGGPNTGELFF	TGTGCCAGCAGCTCCCTTAGCGGGGGGCCGAACACCGGGGAGCTGTTTTTT
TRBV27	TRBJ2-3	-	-	CASRGHVAQYF	TGTGCCAGCAGAGGACATGTCGCGCAGTATTTT
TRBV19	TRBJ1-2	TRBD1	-	CASSIPGQALNGYTF	TGTGCCAGTAGTATTCCGGGACAGGCTTTAAATGGCTACACCTTC
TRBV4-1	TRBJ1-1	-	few	CASSQIKNTEAFF	TGCGCCAGCAGCCAAATCAAGAACACTGAAGCTTTCTTT
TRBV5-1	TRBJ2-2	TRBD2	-	CASSPLAGGASGELFF	TGCGCCAGCAGCCCACTAGCGGGAGGCGCGAGCGGGGAGCTGTTTTTT
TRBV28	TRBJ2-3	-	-	CASSLIRGTGTDTQYF	TGTGCCAGCAGTTTAATTAGGGGGACGGGCACAGATACGCAGTATTTT
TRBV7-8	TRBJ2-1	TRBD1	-	CASSRRDRANNEQFF	TGTGCCAGCAGCAGACGGGACAGGGCGAACAATGAGCAGTTCTTC
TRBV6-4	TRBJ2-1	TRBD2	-	CASSEGLAGDNEQFF	TGTGCCAGCAGTGAAGGACTAGCGGGGGACAATGAGCAGTTCTTC
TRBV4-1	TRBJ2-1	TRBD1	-	CASRGTGRVNEQFF	TGCGCCAGCAGGGGGACAGGGAGGGTAAATGAGCAGTTCTTC
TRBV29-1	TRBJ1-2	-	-	CSVEGPSNYGYTF	TGCAGCGTTGAGGGCCCGAGCAACTATGGCTACACCTTC
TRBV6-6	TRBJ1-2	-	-	CASSYTEGSNYGYTF	TGTGCCAGCAGTTACACTGAGGGATCTAACTATGGCTACACCTTC
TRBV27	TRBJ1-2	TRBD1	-	CASSLSPGQGGNYGYTF	TGTGCCAGCAGCCTATCGCCGGGACAGGGAGGAAACTATGGCTACACCTTC
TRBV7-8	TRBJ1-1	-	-	CASSLGGGGFKAFF	TGTGCCAGCAGCTTAGGAGGGGGGGGTTTTAAAGCTTTCTTT
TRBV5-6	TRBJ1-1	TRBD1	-	CASSPMGQELNTEAFF	TGTGCCAGCAGCCCAATGGGACAGGAGCTAAACACTGAAGCTTTCTTT
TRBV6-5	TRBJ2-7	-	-	CASSYSRGHEQYF	TGTGCCAGCAGTTACTCGAGAGGGCACGAGCAGTACTTC
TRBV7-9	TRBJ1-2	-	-	CASSLAMEVHSGYTF	TGTGCCAGCAGCTTAGCAATGGAGGTACATTCTGGCTACACCTTC
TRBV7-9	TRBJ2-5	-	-	CASSLSHSREQYF	TGTGCCAGCAGCTTATCCCATAGTCGGGAGCAGTACTTC
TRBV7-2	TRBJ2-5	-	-	CASSSPWGTGQLGETQYF	TGTGCCAGCAGCTCCCCTTGGGGCACAGGGCAGTTGGGAGAGACCCAGTACTTC